This T cell receptor (beta chain) comes out of a study of blood T cell repertoires in COVID-19. Participant-given clinical history determined each cohort assignment. TCRdb keeps only in-frame clones here, not all; method: immunoSEQ multiplex PCR. The sample holds over 350,000 clones, approximately 93% seen once. Germline values: CDR1 LNHDA, CDR2 SQIVND (reference sequence). Between the trimmed V and J ends, which lost 7 bases and 7 bases, there was a span of 10 bases. The length of the CDR3 is 11 residues. This sequence joins TRBV19 and TRBJ1-2; D not resolved. The sequenced material came from PBMCs or T cells enriched from blood (not recorded which). The clonotype comes from a woman in her thirties or forties who had been exposed to COVID-19. Here the CDR3 reads CASTTAGGYTF. The CDR3 DNA reads as TGTGCCAGTACAACGGCAGGTGGCTACACCTTC.